The 3 T cell receptor beta chains presented below share a single source sample, sequenced in a study of control samples from healthy donors and cancer patients (TCRdb year 2020). Library preparation employed the immunoSEQ multiplex PCR assay. Entries here come from immuneACCESS through TCRdb and include only in-frame sequences with V and J called. Some clones fail to appear in such tables; in the studies checked, an unresolved V gene covers under half of the shortfall, and the cause of the remainder is unknown. The sample yields about 160,000 clones; around 94% were counted once. Less than 15% of the sample is taken by the ten largest. The sequenced sample was PBMCs. All receptors derive from a man in his sixties with colorectal cancer.

The rearrangement links TRBV12-3 or TRBV12-4 to TRBJ1-2; D perhaps matches TRBD1 (6 bases). V lost 7 bases, J lost 4 bases, and 10 bases lay in between. The CDR3 contains 12 residues. CDR3 residues: CASTSGVYGYTF. CDR3 DNA: TGTGCCAGCACTTCAGGGGTCTATGGCTACACCTTC.

The chain recombines TRBV29-1 with TRBJ1-1; D is undetermined. The CDR3 is made up of 13 amino acids. The germline V and J ends were trimmed by 4 bases and 1 base, with 10 bases remaining between them. Looked up from germline, CDR1 is SQVTM and CDR2 is ANQGSEA. The CDR3 region has the DNA TGCAGCGTTGGAGACCCTAGGAACACTGAAGCTTTCTTT. This gives the protein CSVGDPRNTEAFF.

V gene TRBV5-1 combines with J gene TRBJ2-7, with 9 bases lining up with TRBD2. Germline-derived CDR1 and CDR2 are SGHRS and YFSETQ. After removal of 0 bases from V and 3 bases from J, the junction contained 4 bases not matched to a gene. CDR3 size: 15 residues. For the CDR3, the DNA is TGCGCCAGCAGCTTGGCATCTAGCGGGGTCTACGAGCAGTACTTC. It encodes CASSLASSGVYEQYF.